The 8 T cell receptor beta chains given below trace back to one sample, sequenced in a study of cytomegalovirus exposure and HLA in healthy donors. PCR used 60 Vbeta primers and 13 Jbeta primers. Measured with immunoSEQ multiplex PCR; TCRdb has only the in-frame clones, and not every one. Of about 160,000 clones listed, around 78% are singletons. The sequenced material came from PBMCs. These receptors were obtained from a woman aged 40 to 50 in good health and CMV-seronegative.

The CDR3 is CASSLNYEQYF. In DNA form, the CDR3 reads TGTGCCAGCAGCCTTAACTACGAGCAGTACTTC. The rearrangement joins TRBV5-4 to TRBJ2-7; D uncertain. The CDR3 loop spans 11 amino acids. Germline V CDR1 and CDR2: SGHNT, YYREEE (reference sequence). Between the trimmed V and J ends, which lost 4 bases and 3 bases, there was a span of 5 bases.

This clone was observed a handful of times. This rearrangement joins TRBV15 to TRBJ2-3, with 12 bases lining up with TRBD2. This CDR3 contains 19 residues. Losses at the gene ends were 5 bases for V and 2 bases for J; bases not matched to a gene: 14. CDR1 and CDR2 (germline): LNHNV, YYDKDF (reference sequence). CDR3 bases: TGTGCCACCAGCGGACGACTAGCGGGAGTTTCGGAACACACAGATACGCAGTATTTT. Translating gives CATSGRLAGVSEHTDTQYF. Full variable domain (missing parts from reference TRBV15 and TRBJ2-3): DAMVIQNPRYQVTQFGKPVTLSCSQTLNHNVMYWYQQKSSQAPKLLFHYYDKDFNNEADTPDNFQSRRPNTSFCFLDIRSPGLGDTAMYLCATSGRLAGVSEHTDTQYFGPGTRLTVL.

CDR3 DNA: TGTGCCAGCTCCGCCGGACTAGTTGGGTACGAGCAGTACTTC. It specifies CASSAGLVGYEQYF. The chain is built from TRBV18 and TRBJ2-7; 7 bases line up with TRBD2. The ends lost 6 bases at V and 4 bases at J; junction bases unmatched: 9. The V gene's germline CDR1 is KGHSH and CDR2 LQKENI. The CDR3 sequence is 14 residues long.

J is TRBJ1-5 and V is TRBV15; D is uncertain. The germline CDR1 and CDR2 sequences are LNHNV and YYDKDF (reference sequence). Trimming took off 3 bases at V and 0 bases at J, with 9 bases between the two ends. The CDR3 has 15 amino acids. In DNA form, the CDR3 reads TGTGCCACCAGCAGGACACCGTATAGCAATCAGCCCCAGCATTTT. It is translated as CATSRTPYSNQPQHF.

This clone was picked up one time. The chain is built from TRBV11-3 and TRBJ2-3; the match to TRBD2 covers 15 bases. CDR3 length equals 17 residues. Germline trimming cut 5 bases from V and 0 bases from J; bases unmatched to any gene: 3. Germline loops: CDR1 SGHNT, CDR2 YENEEA. CDR3 nucleotides: TGTGCCAGCAGCCCCGGACTAGCGGGAGGGAGCACAGATACGCAGTATTTT. This sequence encodes CASSPGLAGGSTDTQYF.

The chain recombines TRBV20-1 with TRBJ1-1; no clear D. V was pared by 6 bases and J by 3 bases, with 5 bases between. This CDR3 region has 10 residues. The germline V gene encodes CDR1 DFQATT and CDR2 SNEGSKA (reference sequence). The CDR3 here is CSALDTEAFF. Written as DNA, the CDR3 is TGCAGTGCCTTAGACACTGAAGCTTTCTTT.

Remarks on this clone: Other DNA sequences within the sample encode an identical CDR3. The rearrangement links TRBV30 to TRBJ2-1; 9 positions match TRBD2. The V gene's germline CDR1 is GTSNPN and CDR2 SVGIG (reference sequence). The junction had 5 bases not matched to a gene; V was cut back by 3 bases and J by 2 bases. This CDR3 has 15 amino acids. Here the CDR3 DNA reads TGTGCCTGGAGCTTGCTAGCGGGACCCTACAATGAGCAGTTCTTC. This sequence encodes CAWSLLAGPYNEQFF.

This rearrangement joins TRBV7-8 to TRBJ2-3, with D perhaps TRBD2 (6 bases). This CDR3 is built from 15 residues. The germline gives CDR1 SGHVS, CDR2 FQNEAQ. V lost 4 bases to trimming and J lost 3 bases, with 14 bases between them. The chain's CDR3 is CASSSIGTSTDTQYF. DNA of the CDR3: TGTGCCAGCAGCTCGATAGGGACTTCTACAGATACGCAGTATTTT.